The rows below give T cell receptor beta chains drawn from one sample of a study of T cell repertoires in cytomegalovirus infection. What these receptors recognize is not known. TCRdb analysed the reads with MiXCR anew, one entry per CDR3 protein. The sample includes about a million distinct CDR3 sequences, about 33% of them seen just once. Sequences were derived from cultured CD8+ T cells from PBMCs, sampled from culture after CMV antigen stimulation. Source of these receptors: a human donor in good health (CMV status not recorded). Some clones in this sample may be carry-over from other donors' samples. Each CDR3 is given with its conserved first and last residue. D genes are given only for firm matches. Expanded clones get a size class; other rows say once, few or many, or leave the size out.

D gene	V gene	J gene	clone size	CDR3 DNA	CDR3 protein
-	TRBV12-3/TRBV12-4	TRBJ2-1	-	TGTGCCAGCAGTTTTGGGGGGAACTCCTACAATGAGCAGTTCTTC	CASSFGGNSYNEQFF
-	TRBV2	TRBJ1-2	-	TGTGCCACCGGGGCAGGGGTCTATGGCTACACCTTC	CATGAGVYGYTF
TRBD1	TRBV5-1	TRBJ1-1	-	TGCGCCAGCAGCGAAAAGGCAGGGGGCACTGAAGCTTTCTTT	CASSEKAGGTEAFF
-	TRBV12-3/TRBV12-4	TRBJ1-5	-	TGTACCAGCAGTTTAACTTGGACAGTAGATCAGCCCCAGCATTTT	CTSSLTWTVDQPQHF
-	TRBV7-6	TRBJ2-1	many	TGTGCCAGCAGCCCATTCGGGTCGGCGAACAATGAGCAGTTCTTC	CASSPFGSANNEQFF
-	TRBV7-6	TRBJ1-6	-	TGTGCCAGCAGCTTAGCCCGGCAGGAGAGCTCCTATAATTCACCCCTCCACTTT	CASSLARQESSYNSPLHF
TRBD1	TRBV18	TRBJ1-1	-	TGTGCCAGCTCACCAGGGACAGGAGTTGTCATGAACACTGAAGCTTTCTTT	CASSPGTGVVMNTEAFF
TRBD1	TRBV7-9	TRBJ1-1	many	TGTGCCAGCAGCGCATCCGCGGGACAGCTGAACACTGAAGCTTTCTTT	CASSASAGQLNTEAFF
TRBD1	TRBV7-9	TRBJ1-5	many	TGTGCCAGCAGCGCGGGACAGCTTAGCAATCAGCCCCAGCATTTT	CASSAGQLSNQPQHF
TRBD1	TRBV7-6	TRBJ2-2	-	TGTGCCAGCAGCTTATCAGGGGGCTTGTCCGGGGAGCTGTTTTTT	CASSLSGGLSGELFF
-	TRBV6-1	TRBJ1-5	-	TGTGCCAGCAGCCCTAGGAGTCTGTCCCAGCATTTT	CASSPRSLSQHF
TRBD1	TRBV24-1	TRBJ2-7	-	TGTGCCACCAGTGATATGGGGAATCCGGGACAGGGAGGTTCCGAGCAGTACTTC	CATSDMGNPGQGGSEQYF
-	TRBV7-8	TRBJ1-6	-	TGTGCCAGCAGCTCTGGGGGTGGTGCACTGAATTCACCCCTCCACTTT	CASSSGGGALNSPLHF
TRBD2	TRBV6-2/TRBV6-3	TRBJ2-2	few	TGTGCCAGCAGTTTCGCGGGACTAGCGGGGGTTCGAGGCACCGGGGAGCTGTTTTTT	CASSFAGLAGVRGTGELFF
TRBD1	TRBV12-5	TRBJ2-2	-	TGTGCTAGTGCCGCCCCGGGACAGGGGTACACCGGGGAGCTGTTTTTT	CASAAPGQGYTGELFF
-	TRBV6-1	TRBJ2-2	few	TGTGCCAGCAGTGAATATCAGGGGCGGGACACCGGGGAGCTGTTTTTT	CASSEYQGRDTGELFF
-	TRBV6-2/TRBV6-3	TRBJ2-1	-	TGTGCCAGCAGTCCCGATGACTACTACAATGAGCAGTTCTTC	CASSPDDYYNEQFF
-	TRBV7-2	TRBJ2-5	many	TGTGCCAGCAGCTTAGCCCAGAAAGAGACCCAGTACTTC	CASSLAQKETQYF
TRBD2	TRBV12-3/TRBV12-4	TRBJ2-1	many	TGTGCCAGCAGTTTAAATTGGCAGGGGGTCAGGACTAGCGGGGTTGAAAGCTCCTACAATGAGCAGTTCTTC	CASSLNWQGVRTSGVESSYNEQFF
-	TRBV12-3/TRBV12-4	TRBJ1-2	few	TGTGCCAGCAGTTCCCCCGGAGTTAACTATGGCTACACCTTC	CASSSPGVNYGYTF
-	TRBV6-2/TRBV6-3	TRBJ1-2	-	TGTGCCAGCAGTTACGCCCATCAGGGGAGGACGTATGGCTACACCTTC	CASSYAHQGRTYGYTF
-	TRBV19	TRBJ1-2	-	TGTGCCAGTGGGGTAGGGTACTATGGCTACACCTTC	CASGVGYYGYTF
-	TRBV6-5	TRBJ2-1	few	TGTGCCAGCAGTTATATGTTAGGGCAGTTTAACAATGAGCAGTTCTTC	CASSYMLGQFNNEQFF
TRBD1	TRBV7-2	TRBJ2-1	many	TGTGCCAGCAGCTGGTCCGGGACAGTTTTACAATTGGAGCAGTTCTTC	CASSWSGTVLQLEQFF
-	TRBV7-6	TRBJ2-2	-	TGTGCCAGCAGCTCCTACGGGGCGCAAGGCGGGGAGCTGTTTTTT	CASSSYGAQGGELFF
-	TRBV11-2	TRBJ1-3	-	TGTGCCAGCAGCCCTTGGCTCGAGGGGCGATCTGGAAACACCATATATTTT	CASSPWLEGRSGNTIYF
-	TRBV6-2/TRBV6-3	TRBJ1-6	few	TGTGCCAGCAGTCGGACACCCAGCTCCTATAATTCACCCCTCCACTTT	CASSRTPSSYNSPLHF
TRBD1	TRBV5-5	TRBJ2-7	few	TGTGCCAGCAGCTCCGTCCCGGGACAGTCGGGAACGACCTACGAGCAGTACTTC	CASSSVPGQSGTTYEQYF
-	TRBV2	TRBJ2-3	-	TGTGCCACCGTAGCGGACACTAGCACAGATACGCAGTATTTT	CATVADTSTDTQYF
-	TRBV19	TRBJ1-1	few	TGTGCCAGTAGTATCGGGGACGGGGAATATGAAGCTTTCTTT	CASSIGDGEYEAFF
-	TRBV29-1	TRBJ1-2	-	TGCAGCGTTGAAGGGCGGATAGGCTACACCTTC	CSVEGRIGYTF
-	TRBV27	TRBJ1-2	few	TGTGCCAGCAGTATGGGGAGGGGCCGGTCTAACTATGGCTACACCTTC	CASSMGRGRSNYGYTF
-	TRBV14	TRBJ1-1	-	TGTGCCAGCAGCCAAGACTGGTGGTATTGGGGTCGGAACACTGAAGCTTTCTTT	CASSQDWWYWGRNTEAFF
-	TRBV6-5	TRBJ1-1	few	TGTGCCAGCAGTTACTCCGACGACAGCTTGAACACTGAAGCTTTCTTT	CASSYSDDSLNTEAFF
TRBD2	TRBV6-1	TRBJ2-3	many	TGTGCCAGCAGTGAATGGGTAGCGGGGTATGATACGCAGTATTTT	CASSEWVAGYDTQYF
-	TRBV5-4	TRBJ2-2	few	TGTGCCAGCAGCTCCCAGGGAGTAGGCACCGGGGAGCTGTTTTTT	CASSSQGVGTGELFF
-	TRBV4-3	TRBJ1-6	-	TGCGCCAGCAGCCAAGATCGGGCAGGGTGGAATTCACCCCTCCACTTT	CASSQDRAGWNSPLHF
-	TRBV15	TRBJ1-1	few	TGTGCCACCAGCCCTAGGAGGGGCTCGACTGAAGCTTTCTTT	CATSPRRGSTEAFF
-	TRBV6-6	TRBJ1-6	-	TGTGCCAGCAGACACGGGACTGAGAGCTCCTATAATTCACCCCTCCACTTT	CASRHGTESSYNSPLHF
TRBD2	TRBV10-3	TRBJ2-3	few	TGTGCCATCAGTGATGAAGCGGGGAAGGAAGATACGCAGTATTTT	CAISDEAGKEDTQYF
-	TRBV12-3/TRBV12-4	TRBJ1-5	-	TGTGCCAGCAGTTTAGAATTGGTACCGCAACCCCAAAATCAGCCCCAGCATTTT	CASSLELVPQPQNQPQHF
-	TRBV4-1	TRBJ2-1	-	TGCGCCAGCAGCCAAGATGGTGAGTGGCGACCGGAGCAGTTCTTC	CASSQDGEWRPEQFF
-	TRBV20-1	TRBJ1-1	many	TGCAGTGCTACCAGGTCGGGCACTGAAGCTTTCTTT	CSATRSGTEAFF
TRBD2	TRBV12-3/TRBV12-4	TRBJ2-1	few	TGTGCCAGCACCTCATCCACCAGGACTAGCGGGGTCCTTAGCTCCTACAATGAGCAGTTCTTC	CASTSSTRTSGVLSSYNEQFF
TRBD2	TRBV7-9	TRBJ2-1	-	TGTGCCAGCAGCCGAGTAAAACTAGCGGGGGACCCCTACAATGAGCAGTTCTTC	CASSRVKLAGDPYNEQFF
-	TRBV7-2	TRBJ2-1	many	TGTGCCAGCAGCCACGACAGGACTATCACCTTCTACAATGAGCAGTTCTTC	CASSHDRTITFYNEQFF
TRBD1	TRBV27	TRBJ2-5	-	TGTGCCAGCAGTGAACAGGGGTTTGAGACCCAGTACTTC	CASSEQGFETQYF
TRBD1	TRBV10-3	TRBJ1-5	-	TGTGCCATCAGTGAGTCGGCAGGGGGTTGGCAGCCCCAGCATTTT	CAISESAGGWQPQHF
TRBD2	TRBV7-9	TRBJ2-3	many	TGTGCCAGCAGCTCCACAGGAACTAGCGGAGGGAGGACAGATACGCAGTATTTT	CASSSTGTSGGRTDTQYF
-	TRBV12-3/TRBV12-4	TRBJ1-2	many	TGTGCCAGCAGCTCCGGGGTGCATGGCTACACCTTC	CASSSGVHGYTF
TRBD1	TRBV12-3/TRBV12-4	TRBJ2-1	few	TGTGCCAGCAGTTTGGGGGGGGACAGGGGGAGAAATGAGCAGTTCTTC	CASSLGGDRGRNEQFF
-	TRBV4-1	TRBJ1-4	few	TGCGCCAGCAGCCCGAGGGAGGGTCTGGGGGAAAAACTGTTTTTT	CASSPREGLGEKLFF
-	TRBV5-6	TRBJ2-1	few	TGTGCCAGCAGCCCCCGTTCGGTCCTCAATGAGCAGTTCTTC	CASSPRSVLNEQFF